This TCR beta chain originates from a study of control samples from healthy donors and cancer patients. The germline V and J ends were trimmed by 0 bases and 0 bases, with 11 bases remaining between them. The CDR3 runs 17 residues. Per the germline V gene, CDR1 is LGHDT and CDR2 is YNNKEL (reference sequence). This table comes from immunoSEQ multiplex PCR, and its TCRdb copy is limited to in-frame clones, with some not included. The sample consists of some 140,000 clones, around 90% of them appearing once. Sequencing was performed on blood. The chain has TRBV3-1 (or the pseudogene TRBV3-2) and TRBJ2-2; D is perhaps TRBD1 (5 bases). The TCR sequence derives from a young man in good health. The CDR3, as DNA: TGTGCCAGCAGCCAAGATTGGGGCCGATCGAACACCGGGGAGCTGTTTTTT. Translation: CASSQDWGRSNTGELFF.